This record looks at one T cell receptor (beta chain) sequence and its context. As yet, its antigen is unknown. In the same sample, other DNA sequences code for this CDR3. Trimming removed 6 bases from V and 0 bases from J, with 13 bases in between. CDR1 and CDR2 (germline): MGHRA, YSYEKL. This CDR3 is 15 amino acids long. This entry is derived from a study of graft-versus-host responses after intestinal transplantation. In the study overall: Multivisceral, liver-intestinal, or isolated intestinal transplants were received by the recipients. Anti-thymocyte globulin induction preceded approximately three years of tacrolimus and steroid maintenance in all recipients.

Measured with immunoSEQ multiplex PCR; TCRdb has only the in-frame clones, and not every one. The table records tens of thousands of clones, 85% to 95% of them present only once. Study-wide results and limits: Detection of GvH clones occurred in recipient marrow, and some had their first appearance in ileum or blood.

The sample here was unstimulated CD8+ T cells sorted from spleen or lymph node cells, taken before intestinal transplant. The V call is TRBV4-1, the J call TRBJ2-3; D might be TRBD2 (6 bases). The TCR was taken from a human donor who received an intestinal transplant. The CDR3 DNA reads TGCGCCAGCAGACTTAGCGGATCTAGCACAGATACGCAGTATTTT. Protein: CASRLSGSSTDTQYF.